Below, 26 T cell receptor beta chains from the same sample are listed, as sequenced in a study of T cell repertoires in breast cancer. The expanded emulsion RT-PCR method captured paired alpha and beta chains from CD8+ T cells. During the second nested PCR, blocking oligonucleotides suppressed genes that were not paired. TCRdb used MiXCR to reprocess the emulsion pairing reads, holding one entry per CDR3 protein. The table shows roughly 40,000 distinct CDR3 sequences, with about 50% occurring only once. Input material: CD8+ T cells. Receptor source: a pool of human donors with breast cancer or a healthy control (not recorded which).

This chain connects TRBV7-2 to TRBJ2-1; D might be TRBD1 or TRBD2, each matching 6 bases. The V end was cut by 3 bases, the J end by 7 bases, with 16 bases between. There are 15 residues in the CDR3. CDR1 and CDR2 (germline): SGHTA, FQGNSA. The CDR3 DNA is TGTGCCAGCAGCTTGGGCCTAGGGGGGATTAATGAGCAGTTCTTC. Its translation is CASSLGLGGINEQFF.

The chain couples TRBV7-9 to TRBJ1-2, with D possibly TRBD1 on 5 matching bases. This CDR3 spans 14 amino acids. Germline CDR1 and CDR2: SEHNR and FQNEAQ (reference sequence). Trimming cost V 6 bases and J 5 bases, with 16 bases left between them. The CDR3 sequence: CASRGGRSFYGYTF. DNA for the CDR3: TGTGCCAGCAGGGGGGGACGGTCTTTTTATGGCTACACCTTC.

The rearrangement links TRBV25-1 to TRBJ2-7; D gene uncertain. CDR1 MGHDK and CDR2 SYGVNS come from the germline V gene. Trimming took 8 bases from V and 3 from J, leaving 14 bases between them. CDR3 length equals 13 residues. The CDR3 DNA reads as TGTGCCAGCGGCAAGTTAGGCCACTACGAGCAGTACTTC. This codes for CASGKLGHYEQYF.

This clonotype was picked up a small number of times. V gene TRBV7-7 combines with J gene TRBJ2-1; D not certain. Trimming pared 5 bases from V and 5 bases from J, leaving 10 bases between. Germline V gene data show CDR1 as SSHAT and CDR2 as FNYEAQ (reference sequence). The CDR3 extends over 13 amino acids. This CDR3 is CASSLARDNEQFF. As DNA, the CDR3 is TGTGCCAGCAGCCTCGCAAGGGACAATGAGCAGTTCTTC.

The J gene is TRBJ2-2, the V gene TRBV14; tentative D call: TRBD1 (5 bases). V gave up 1 base and J gave up 5 bases, with 8 bases separating them. Per germline, CDR1 SGHDN and CDR2 FVKESK. The CDR3 extends over 14 amino acids. In DNA, the CDR3 is TGTGCCAGCAGCCAAGTAAGGGGAACCGGGGAGCTGTTTTTT. Translation: CASSQVRGTGELFF.

The genes are TRBV6-2 or TRBV6-3 and TRBJ1-5, with a possible D match to TRBD1 (5 bases). The CDR3 contains 16 residues. V was shortened by 5 bases and J by 3 bases, with 17 bases between the two germline ends. Germline CDR1 reads MNHEY; CDR2 reads SVGEGT. The DNA for the CDR3 is TGTGCCAGCAGTACAACCTCCGGGACGGTCAATCAGCCCCAGCATTTT. Its protein product is CASSTTSGTVNQPQHF.

Details on this clonotype: A much larger clone sits a single nucleotide away, making a read error possible. The conserved phenylalanine or tryptophan is not found at the CDR3 terminus, so this likely reflects a read error. This chain connects TRBV20-1 to TRBJ2-1; 9 bases map to TRBD2. Trimming took 5 bases from V and 1 from J; bases not matched to a gene: 6. CDR3 length: 15 residues. Germline values: CDR1 DFQATT, CDR2 SNEGSKA (reference sequence). The CDR3 loop is CSAPISGGSYNEQFL. Here the CDR3 DNA reads TGCAGTGCTCCGATTAGCGGGGGATCCTACAATGAGCAGTTCCTC.

The V call is TRBV6-1, the J call TRBJ2-1; TRBD2 might be the D (6 bases). V was trimmed by 3 bases and J by 8 bases, leaving 17 bases between them. This CDR3 comprises 15 residues. Germline lookup yields CDR1 MNHNS and CDR2 SASEGT. CDR3 sequence: CASSEGGLLVDEQFF. CDR3 DNA sequence: TGTGCCAGCAGTGAGGGGGGTCTGCTAGTGGATGAGCAGTTCTTC.

This clonotype was counted many times. The chain links TRBV6-2 or TRBV6-3 to TRBJ2-7, with D unresolved. The V end lost 4 bases, the J end lost 10 bases, and 14 bases lay between the germline ends. CDR3 length equals 12 residues. CDR1 and CDR2 from the germline V gene are MNHEY and SVGEGT. CDR3 nucleotides: TGTGCCAGCAGTTCCGGACCCTACCCCCAGTACTTC. Residues: CASSSGPYPQYF.

This clonotype was counted between two and nine times. The gene calls are TRBV28 and TRBJ2-1, with TRBD2 identical over 8 bases. Per the germline V gene, CDR1 is MDHEN and CDR2 is SYDVKM. Losses at the gene ends were 7 bases for V and 5 bases for J; bases not matched to a gene: 7. The CDR3 is 14 amino acids. The CDR3 region is CASNPREGDNEQFF. The CDR3 DNA reads TGTGCCAGCAACCCCCGGGAGGGAGACAATGAGCAGTTCTTC.

J is TRBJ2-7 and V is TRBV27; D not certain. Per the germline V gene, CDR1 is MNHEY and CDR2 is SMNVEV (reference sequence). The CDR3 runs to 15 residues. V was pared by 2 bases and J by 1 base, with 12 bases between. The CDR3 DNA reads as TGTGCCAGCAGTTTAGTAGCACGAACTTCCTACGAGCAGTACTTC. Translation: CASSLVARTSYEQYF.

About this clonotype itself: A junction end diverges from the germline sequence, so it may reflect a read error. The V and J genes are TRBV29-1 and TRBJ2-5; possible D gene TRBD1, 5 bases. This CDR3 is built from 9 residues. Germline loops: CDR1 SQVTM, CDR2 ANQGSEA. This chain's CDR3 is CSDLGPLDF. DNA for the CDR3: TGCAGCGACCTGGGGCCGCTGGACTTC.

The chain recombines TRBV3-1 with TRBJ1-6; no reliable D call. The V end was cut by 4 bases, the J end by 9 bases, with 16 bases between. This CDR3 spans 15 amino acids. Germline V lookup: CDR1 LGHDT, CDR2 YNNKEL (reference sequence). CDR3 nucleotides: TGTGCCAGCAGCCGCGGGCCTCCCCCAGGTTCACCCCTCCACTTT. This gives the protein CASSRGPPPGSPLHF.

This clonotype occurred a few times. The chain recombines TRBV20-1 with TRBJ2-2; possibly TRBD1 for D (5 bases). CDR1 and CDR2 from the germline V gene are DFQATT and SNEGSKA (reference sequence). Trimming took off 3 bases at V and 4 bases at J, with 9 bases between the two ends. This CDR3 has 13 amino acids. CDR3 protein: CSARGPLTGELFF. The CDR3, as DNA: TGCAGTGCTAGGGGGCCCCTCACCGGGGAGCTGTTTTTT.

This clonotype was seen many times. The chain has TRBV20-1 and TRBJ1-1; D not resolved. V was cut by 4 bases and J by 3 bases, with 9 bases left in between. The length of the CDR3 is 12 residues. Per germline, CDR1 DFQATT and CDR2 SNEGSKA (reference sequence). The CDR3 reads CSAKTGDTEAFF. The CDR3 coding sequence is TGCAGTGCTAAAACCGGGGACACTGAAGCTTTCTTT.

The chain carries TRBV7-9 and TRBJ2-5; D not resolved. Germline values: CDR1 SEHNR, CDR2 FQNEAQ (reference sequence). The CDR3 runs to 13 residues. V shed 3 bases and J shed 2 bases, with 7 bases lying between them. The chain's CDR3 is CASSFAVQETQYF. CDR3 in DNA: TGTGCCAGCAGCTTCGCAGTACAAGAGACCCAGTACTTC.

This clonotype was observed a single time. The chain couples TRBV7-6 to TRBJ1-1, with unresolved D. Germline loops: CDR1 SGHVS, CDR2 FNYEAQ. V shed 2 bases and J shed 6 bases, with 16 bases lying between them. The CDR3 consists of 15 residues. CDR3 in DNA: TGTGCCAGCAGCTTATCAACAACCTTTGTGGCTGAAGCTTTCTTT. Encoded protein: CASSLSTTFVAEAFF.

The chain couples TRBV20-1 to TRBJ2-5; 7 positions agree with TRBD1. Trimming at V came to 1 base and at J to 2 bases, leaving 7 bases not matched to a gene. The CDR3 runs to 15 residues. Germline V gene data show CDR1 as DFQATT and CDR2 as SNEGSKA (reference sequence). The CDR3 region has the DNA TGCAGTGCTAGAGCCGACAGGGACCTTCAAGAGACCCAGTACTTC. It is translated as CSARADRDLQETQYF.

The chain recombines TRBV4-2 with TRBJ1-5, with D hard to call. Trimming cost V 5 bases and J 4 bases, with 15 bases left between them. The germline CDR1 and CDR2 sequences are LGHNA and YNFKEQ. This CDR3 has 15 residues. The CDR3 DNA reads as TGTGCCAGCAGCACTCGACTGGCGCATAATCAGCCCCAGCATTTT. Translating gives CASSTRLAHNQPQHF.

The chain combines TRBV7-2 with TRBJ2-5; D unresolved. This CDR3 has 16 residues. Trimming pared 2 bases from V and 2 bases from J, leaving 15 bases between. Germline-derived CDR1 and CDR2 are SGHTA and FQGNSA. CDR3 DNA: TGTGCCAGCAGCTTAATAAGTCGGGCACAGCAAGAGACCCAGTACTTC. Protein product: CASSLISRAQQETQYF.

This chain connects TRBV19 to TRBJ1-1, with D perhaps matching TRBD1 (6 bases). Germline lookup yields CDR1 LNHDA and CDR2 SQIVND (reference sequence). The CDR3 is 15 residues long. Trimming removed 5 bases from V and 1 base from J, with 14 bases in between. The CDR3 loop is CASSAKGVSNTEAFF. In DNA, the CDR3 is TGTGCCAGTAGTGCCAAGGGGGTTTCGAACACTGAAGCTTTCTTT.

This clonotype occurred a few times. The chain joins TRBV20-1 to TRBJ2-3, with D tentatively TRBD2 (6 bases). V was trimmed by 3 bases and J by 1 base, leaving 14 bases between them. There are 15 residues in the CDR3. Germline assignment: CDR1 DFQATT and CDR2 SNEGSKA (reference sequence). In nucleotides, the CDR3 is TGCAGTGCTAGGCGTAGCGGACTCCGCACAGATACGCAGTATTTT. Translated: CSARRSGLRTDTQYF.

Remarks on this clonotype: The germline gene is not matched at one end of the junction; a read error may be the cause. This sequence joins TRBV18 and TRBJ2-1; 11 positions match TRBD2. The CDR3 contains 16 residues. CDR1 and CDR2 from the germline V gene are KGHSH and LQKENI. The CDR3 nucleotides are TGTGCCAGCTCACCAACTTTAACTAGCGGGAGCAATGAGCAGTCCTTC. Translated: CASSPTLTSGSNEQSF.

As concerns this clonotype: Being one base from a much bigger clone, this may be a read error. CDR3 nucleotide sequence: TGTGCCAGCAGCTTTCGCCGGTCAAAAGGGACCCAGTACTTC. Its protein product is CASSFRRSKGTQYF. This sequence joins TRBV7-8 and TRBJ2-5; no reliable D call. There are 14 residues in the CDR3. Germline CDR1 reads SGHVS; CDR2 reads FQNEAQ. Deletions cut 3 bases from V and 7 bases from J, with 15 bases between.

In this sample, this clonotype turned up many times. V and J are TRBV20-1 and TRBJ1-2; D remains ambiguous. V lost 3 bases to trimming and J lost 8 bases, with 13 bases between them. This CDR3 region has 12 residues. The germline CDR1 and CDR2 sequences are DFQATT and SNEGSKA (reference sequence). The CDR3 DNA reads as TGCAGTGCTAGCCCCGGATCCTCAGGCTACACCTTC. Its translation is CSASPGSSGYTF.

This clonotype has only a few counts. CDR3 coding DNA: TGTGCCAGTAGTAGGGGGACCAGCGGCAATGAGCAGTTCTTC. Its protein is CASSRGTSGNEQFF. This rearrangement joins TRBV19 to TRBJ2-1; perhaps D is TRBD1 or TRBD2 (5 bases each). This CDR3 has 14 amino acids. Trimming pared 4 bases from V and 6 bases from J, leaving 13 bases between. CDR1 is LNHDA, CDR2 SQIVND, per germline (reference sequence).